The rows below give T cell receptor beta chains drawn from one sample of a study of neurological immune-mediated disorders. TCRdb used MiXCR to reprocess the 5' RACE reads, holding one entry per CDR3 protein. The data hold about 120,000 distinct CDR3 sequences, with roughly 3.4% observed a single time. Material for sequencing was PBMCs. The receptors here all came from a woman aged 25-40 years with multiple sclerosis. CDR3s include the opening cysteine and the closing phenylalanine or tryptophan. D genes are given only for firm matches. The size field is filled for only some rows; it gives once, few, many or a size class.

size	D	V	J	CDR3	DNA
few	NA	TRBV18	TRBJ2-2	CASSTSRGNTGELFF	TGTGCCAGCTCAACCAGTCGGGGAAACACCGGGGAGCTGTTTTTT
NA	NA	TRBV7-9	TRBJ1-1	CASSPGAFF	TGTGCCAGCAGCCCCGGAGCTTTCTTT
many	NA	TRBV2	TRBJ1-5	CASSVGVSNQPQHF	TGTGCCAGCAGTGTAGGCGTAAGCAATCAGCCCCAGCATTTT
many	NA	TRBV5-1	TRBJ1-2	CASSLEAGIFYGYTF	TGCGCCAGCAGCTTGGAAGCAGGGATTTTCTATGGCTACACCTTC
many	NA	TRBV12-3/TRBV12-4	TRBJ2-5	CASSGQSQETQYF	TGTGCCAGCAGCGGACAGTCGCAAGAGACCCAGTACTTC
many	NA	TRBV14	TRBJ1-2	CASSQKIGNGYTF	TGTGCCAGCAGCCAAAAAATAGGGAATGGCTACACCTTC
many	NA	TRBV4-3	TRBJ1-2	CASSQDLRSWGYTF	TGCGCCAGCAGCCAAGATTTGCGGTCCTGGGGCTACACCTTC
many	TRBD1	TRBV5-6	TRBJ1-5	CASSFGDRGKQPQHF	TGTGCCAGCAGCTTTGGGGACAGGGGGAAGCAGCCCCAGCATTTT
many	TRBD1	TRBV5-1	TRBJ1-5	CASSLVRDRDNKSQHF	TGCGCCAGCAGCTTGGTCCGTGACAGGGATAACAAGTCCCAGCATTTT
many	NA	TRBV7-7	TRBJ2-3	CASSLEVAGTDTQYF	TGTGCCAGCAGCTTAGAGGTAGCGGGCACAGATACGCAGTATTTT
many	TRBD1	TRBV5-1	TRBJ1-1	CASSLNRGEAFF	TGCGCCAGCAGCTTGAACAGGGGTGAAGCTTTCTTT
many	TRBD1	TRBV29-1	TRBJ2-5	CSVEERQGVIQETQYF	TGCAGCGTTGAAGAGCGACAGGGGGTGATCCAAGAGACCCAGTACTTC
many	NA	TRBV5-1	TRBJ2-7	CASRPAGLRDYEQYF	TGCGCCAGCAGGCCAGCCGGTCTACGGGACTACGAGCAGTACTTC
many	NA	TRBV7-2	TRBJ2-3	CASSLGTVADTQYF	TGTGCCAGCAGCTTAGGGACAGTTGCAGATACGCAGTATTTT
many	NA	TRBV5-1	TRBJ1-4	CASSRDWGGEKLFF	TGCGCCAGCAGCCGCGATTGGGGCGGTGAAAAACTGTTTTTT
many	NA	TRBV20-1	TRBJ1-2	CSANILNYGYTF	TGCAGTGCTAATATCCTTAACTATGGCTACACCTTC
few	NA	TRBV6-6	TRBJ2-2	CASRVGEGELFF	TGTGCCAGTAGGGTGGGGGAAGGGGAGCTGTTTTTT
many	NA	TRBV20-1	TRBJ1-1	CSASAHLNTEAFF	TGCAGTGCTAGTGCCCATCTGAACACTGAAGCTTTCTTT
few	NA	TRBV12-3/TRBV12-4	TRBJ1-3	CASSSRTAGNTIYF	TGTGCCAGCAGCTCCCGAACCGCTGGAAACACCATATATTTT
many	NA	TRBV7-8	TRBJ2-5	CASSLGGAIQTSFF	TGTGCCAGCAGCCTAGGGGGGGCCATACAGACCTCCTTCTTC
many	NA	TRBV20-1	TRBJ2-5	CSARELETQYF	TGCAGTGCTAGAGAGTTGGAGACCCAGTACTTC
many	TRBD2	TRBV20-1	TRBJ2-3	CSASLLSGSSDTQYF	TGCAGTGCTAGTCTGCTTAGCGGGAGTTCAGATACGCAGTATTTT
many	NA	TRBV29-1	TRBJ1-1	CSGEAGTEAFF	TGCAGCGGGGAGGCGGGTACTGAAGCTTTCTTT
many	NA	TRBV7-2	TRBJ1-2	CASSLGPGLQWYGYTF	TGTGCCAGCAGCTTGGGCCCGGGCCTACAGTGGTATGGCTACACCTTC
many	NA	TRBV29-1	TRBJ2-1	CSVDRGQSYNEQFF	TGCAGCGTGGACCGGGGACAATCCTACAATGAGCAGTTCTTC
few	NA	TRBV7-2	TRBJ1-2	CASSNPGTLRDGYTF	TGTGCCAGCAGCAACCCCGGGACACTCCGGGATGGCTACACCTTC
many	NA	TRBV20-1	TRBJ1-3	CSATTGGWGNTIYF	TGCAGTGCCACGACAGGCGGATGGGGAAACACCATATATTTT
NA	TRBD1	TRBV6-4	TRBJ1-2	CASRTGIQGYTF	TGTGCCAGCAGGACAGGGATACAAGGCTACACCTTC
few	TRBD2	TRBV20-1	TRBJ2-1	CSASTSGSRDEQFF	TGCAGTGCTAGTACTAGCGGGAGCCGAGATGAGCAGTTCTTC
many	NA	TRBV4-3	TRBJ2-1	CASSPRGGRDLNEQFF	TGCGCCAGCAGCCCCAGGGGGGGTAGGGATCTCAATGAGCAGTTCTTC
many	NA	TRBV5-1	TRBJ1-2	CASSLDDLYGYTF	TGCGCCAGCAGCTTGGACGACTTGTATGGCTACACCTTC
many	TRBD2	TRBV29-1	TRBJ2-1	CSVVGGLAGVRNEQFF	TGCAGCGTTGTGGGGGGCCTAGCGGGAGTTCGCAATGAGCAGTTCTTC
NA	NA	TRBV20-1	TRBJ2-3	CSARLPGALLTDTQYF	TGCAGTGCTCGCTTACCGGGGGCCCTCCTCACAGATACGCAGTATTTT
many	NA	TRBV5-1	TRBJ2-7	CASSLGSRIDEQYF	TGCGCCAGCAGCTTAGGGAGTAGGATAGACGAGCAGTACTTC
many	NA	TRBV4-3	TRBJ2-7	CASSQDRSLRHYEQYF	TGCGCCAGCAGCCAAGATCGGAGTTTGCGCCATTACGAGCAGTACTTC
many	NA	TRBV12-3/TRBV12-4	TRBJ1-2	CASSLGGGNGYTF	TGTGCCAGCAGTCTGGGGGGAGGCAATGGCTACACCTTC
many	NA	TRBV5-6	TRBJ1-1	CASSLATNTEAFF	TGTGCCAGCAGCTTGGCCACGAACACTGAAGCTTTCTTT
many	TRBD1	TRBV19	TRBJ1-1	CASSADRLRAFF	TGTGCCAGTAGTGCGGACAGGCTGAGGGCTTTCTTT
many	TRBD1	TRBV15	TRBJ2-1	CATSSVGQGIHEQFF	TGTGCCACCAGCAGTGTAGGACAGGGGATCCATGAGCAGTTCTTC
many	TRBD1	TRBV14	TRBJ2-2	CASSQVGDRLAGELFF	TGTGCCAGCAGCCAAGTTGGGGACAGGCTGGCCGGGGAGCTGTTTTTT